This is a list of T cell receptor beta chains from one sample in a study of cytomegalovirus exposure and HLA in healthy donors. Sequenced by immunoSEQ multiplex PCR; TCRdb stores in-frame clones only, minus some. Altogether 200,000 or so clones are present, 70% to 85% being singletons, with the ten largest covering roughly 0.098%. The source material was PBMCs. These receptors all stem from a boy between 2 and 15 years old in good health and CMV-seronegative. Each CDR3 is given without its conserved first and last residue. Fields, in order: J gene, V gene, CDR3 protein.

>TRBJ2-4|TRBV6-6
ASSYQRGLAKNIQY
>TRBJ1-6|TRBV5-1
ASSTILGGSPLH
>TRBJ1-2|TRBV19
ASSAPGDRGPYT
>TRBJ1-1|TRBV7-2
ASSLASGAMNTEAF
>TRBJ2-5|TRBV5-6
ASSLAGLASETQY
>TRBJ1-3|TRBV2
ASIGSGNTIY
>TRBJ2-1|TRBV7-2
ASSLMGQVNNEQF
>TRBJ1-1|TRBV4-2
ASSQVMTMNTEAF
>TRBJ2-5|TRBV5-4
ASSLDEGLAARGPQETQY
>TRBJ2-7|TRBV7-8
ASSSGSHEQY
>TRBJ2-5|TRBV11-2
ASSQTYAPRSNTQY
>TRBJ2-7|TRBV7-8
ASSLLAGGTYEQY
>TRBJ2-2|TRBV10-3
AIRTSRQDRTGELF
>TRBJ2-5|TRBV7-6
ASSLDGTGRRIGETQY
>TRBJ1-6|TRBV7-2
ASSTMGGRNSPLH
>TRBJ2-1|TRBV2
ASNSPQLVYEQF
>TRBJ2-5|TRBV6-6
ASSYSTGSETQY
>TRBJ2-5|TRBV20-1
SASTGTQY
>TRBJ2-1|TRBV5-4
ASSLVRRGEQF
>TRBJ2-2|TRBV10-3
AISDLRGIGGGELF
>TRBJ2-5|TRBV7-9
ASSFGGGVRETQY
>TRBJ1-2|TRBV7-2
ASSPRTANYGYT
>TRBJ2-3|TRBV11-2
ASSLRGLADITDTQY
>TRBJ2-1|TRBV19
ASSTSGGTYNEQF
>TRBJ2-5|TRBV7-9
ASGTGTSGGVWFGETQY
>TRBJ2-7|TRBV7-9
ASSFPPGTGPYEQY
>TRBJ2-7|TRBV19
ASSASGGLYEQY
>TRBJ1-1|TRBV5-6
ASSLAGMDTTNTEAF
>TRBJ1-2|TRBV5-4
ASSLWQSYGYT
>TRBJ2-2|TRBV5-4
ASSLYASGELF
>TRBJ2-1|TRBV12-5
ASGGGQKF
>TRBJ2-5|TRBV7-9
SSSLRFTSGTQETQY
>TRBJ1-1|TRBV6-6
ASIRGMGTEAF